Detailed here is one TCR beta chain. The antigen it binds to is not known. An end of the junction differs from the germline gene, which may be a read error. The source of the sample is a study of beta chain features in type 1 diabetes (dated by TCRdb to 2017 to 2018). Describing the broader study: Mean age, gender distribution, total cell number and subset yield were not different between patients and healthy donors. Across all samples, some 99 million sorted cells were examined, and cell number per subset correlated strongly with RNA yield. In the study, TCRB repertoires of sorted circulating CD4+ T cell subsets from recently diagnosed type 1 diabetes patients were compared with those of matched healthy donors. Whereas all 28 donors provided naive and central memory subsets, regulatory and stem cell-like memory subsets were isolated from just 8 patients and about 8 healthy donors.

A single peripheral blood draw of around 120 mL on average was collected from each donor into heparinised tubes. A BD FACSAria II and a panel including CD45RO, CCR7, CD25, CD127, CD95 and CD27 were used to sort naive, central memory, regulatory and stem cell-like memory CD4+ T cells. Every sorted population had a purity above 98%. PBMCs were separated immediately by Lymphoprep density gradient centrifugation and were stained directly, without being cultured. So that batch effects would be minimized, each experiment stained and sorted samples in pairs, pairing one healthy donor with one patient. What the authors observed across the whole study: Type 1 diabetes patients showed a moderate but significant shortening of TCRB CDR3 length in all four CD4+ subsets. HLA sub-analyses involved small numbers of individuals, so any influence of HLA type on TCRB rearrangement remained unresolved. The naive, central memory and regulatory TCRB repertoires appeared to resemble one another more closely among patients than among healthy donors. Because cDNA was sequenced instead of genomic DNA, activated cells with high expression could be over-represented, although the groups did not differ in activation or CD3 levels. PCR may preferentially amplify shorter templates, but because patient and control samples were amplified and corrected together, any resulting skew would affect both groups equally. At VDJ recombination sites, type 1 diabetes patients had fewer insertions and more deleted nucleotides, which implies abnormalities in thymic rearrangement.

All of the isolated RNA was reverse transcribed with the High Capacity cDNA Reverse Transcription Kit, so expressed TCRB transcripts were sequenced. Deep immunoSEQ sequencing was performed on naive, central memory and regulatory T cell samples, with an average of around 3.5 million total reads per sample. Sorted cells were lysed in RLT buffer, and RNA was extracted using DNase-treated RNeasy Micro or Mini kits according to cell number. To prevent cross-contamination, each cell subset was processed individually, whereas patient and healthy donor samples were processed jointly. Using the immunoSEQ multiplex PCR, TCRB sequences were amplified from cDNA into 87-bp fragments spanning the CDR3 region. Amplicons were sequenced on the Illumina HiSeq platform. The study's own analysis went as follows. Synthetic template baselines were used to correct PCR bias computationally, reads within Hamming distance 2 were collapsed together, and singletons that could not be merged were discarded. By aligning reads against IMGT, V, D and J genes, CDR3 length, and insertions or deletions at six rearrangement sites were assigned. Within each subset, clonotype counts were normalized to sorted cell number, after which true diversity and Gini coefficients were computed with the tcR R package. The overlap coefficient, calculated on TCRB nucleotide sequences, was used to measure repertoire sharing. In TCRdb, the immuneACCESS table is reduced to in-frame sequences with V and J assigned. These tables do not hold every clone; where another copy was compared, an unresolved V gene accounts for under half, and the others remain unexplained. D and trimming were read from the DNA, whereas the V and J calls and clone size are those reported in that table. The sample contains roughly 140,000 clones, about 44% of them found a single time. The ten largest make up under 0.45% of the sample.

The germline V gene (reference sequence) provides CDR1 SEHNR and CDR2 FQNEAQ. The CDR3 starts with the cysteine, ends with the phenylalanine, and has 12 residues. Only CDR3 DNA is held: 36 bases, read in frame from base 1. This sequence originates from a man aged 18 to 35 in good health. The sample comprised Tregs from blood. The sample's cell subset or site, from its label and the paper: regulatory CD4+ T cells. This chain joins TRBV7-9 to TRBJ1-2; confidence is insufficient to name the D gene. The DNA sequence is given as TGTGCCAGCAGCTTGGATCGTCCGGGGTTTGCCTTC. Translated, this is CASSLDRPGFAF.